Detailed here is one T cell receptor (beta chain). No antigen is known for it. Profiling relied on immunoSEQ multiplex PCR, and the TCRdb table lists in-frame clones only, not all of them. This table has about 2.3 million clones, less than 95% appearing once. Donors comprised healthy HIV-negative adults lacking recent acute infections or vaccinations. This sample is part of a study of shared clonotypes between healthy human individuals. Study conclusions and caveats: Across subsets, estimated richness was generally greater for naive than for memory populations.

This clonotype originated in a man aged 18 to 30 in good health. Some clones in this sample may be carry-over from other donors' samples. Input material: naive CD4+ T cells from PBMCs. The subset denotes: CD45RA+ positively selected.

The CDR3 loop reads CASSFTRQGGNTEAFF. The CDR3 bases are TGTGCCAGCAGCTTCACTCGACAGGGAGGGAACACTGAAGCTTTCTTT. This rearrangement joins TRBV7-2 to TRBJ1-1; 7 nucleotides agree with TRBD1. The CDR3 extends over 16 amino acids. With V trimmed by 3 bases and J by 1 base, 8 bases remained unmatched. CDR1 SGHTA and CDR2 FQGNSA come from the germline V gene.